Following are 30 T cell receptor beta chains from one sample sequenced in a study of TIL therapy for anti-PD-1-resistant metastatic lung cancer. Time point noted: pre-treatment sample, taken before nivolumab and TIL therapy. This was the immunoSEQ v3 assay. The method was immunoSEQ multiplex PCR; TCRdb's version includes in-frame clones alone and lacks a portion of them. The data hold about 36,000 clones, with less than 75% observed a single time. This specimen was blood, taken at baseline. Receptors originate from a person between 25 and 79 years old with non-small cell lung cancer.

J is TRBJ2-5 and V is TRBV2, with D possibly called TRBD1 or TRBD2 (8 bases each). The germline gives CDR1 SNHLY, CDR2 FYNNEI. V lost 4 bases to trimming and J lost 5 bases, with 17 bases between them. The CDR3 length is 15 residues. CDR3 amino acids: CASSGDRGGGETQYF. In nucleotides, the CDR3 is TGTGCCAGCAGTGGCGACAGGGGCGGGGGGGAGACCCAGTACTTC.

V usage is TRBV18 and J usage is TRBJ2-1, with 8 nucleotides matching TRBD1. This CDR3 comprises 17 residues. Germline CDR1 KGHSH, CDR2 LQKENI. V dropped 6 bases and J dropped 3; count of bases not matched to a gene: 13. CDR3 in DNA: TGTGCCAGCTCGGGCTGGTCGGGACAGGACTTCTACAATGAGCAGTTCTTC. It encodes CASSGWSGQDFYNEQFF.

The chain links TRBV7-8 to TRBJ2-3; possible D gene TRBD1, 6 bases. Germline V gives CDR1 SGHVS, CDR2 FQNEAQ. Trimming removed 4 bases from V and 3 bases from J, with 11 bases in between. CDR3 length equals 14 residues. This CDR3 is CASSSGTHTDTQYF. As DNA, the CDR3 is TGTGCCAGCAGCTCCGGGACACATACAGATACGCAGTATTTT.

V usage is TRBV19 and J usage is TRBJ1-5; 8 bases map to TRBD1. V lost 8 bases to trimming and J lost 4 bases; unmatched junction nucleotides: 4. CDR1 and CDR2 (germline): LNHDA, SQIVND (reference sequence). The CDR3 is 13 residues long. DNA of the CDR3: TGTGCCAGTCGTCGACAGGGGAATCAGCCCCAGCATTTT. Translating gives CASRRQGNQPQHF.

The gene calls are TRBV28 and TRBJ2-1; weak D call: TRBD1 (5 bases). Germline CDR1 reads MDHEN; CDR2 reads SYDVKM. The CDR3 runs 12 residues. V was pared by 6 bases and J by 10 bases, with 13 bases between. The CDR3 protein is CASRPTDREQFF. The CDR3 DNA is TGTGCCAGCAGACCAACCGACAGAGAGCAGTTCTTC.

The chain combines TRBV6-5 with TRBJ2-7, with 10 bases fitting TRBD2. CDR1 and CDR2 (germline): MNHEY, SVGAGI. This CDR3 spans 14 amino acids. The V gene end was trimmed by 4 bases and the J gene end by 3 bases; junction bases not matched to a gene: 3. Here the CDR3 reads CASSFSSGGYEQYF. The CDR3 DNA follows: TGTGCCAGCAGTTTCTCTAGCGGGGGCTACGAGCAGTACTTC.

CDR3 sequence (DNA): TGTGCCAGCTCAGCCGGGACAGTAAACACTGAAGCTTTCTTT. Amino acids: CASSAGTVNTEAFF. The rearrangement links TRBV18 to TRBJ1-1; 7 bases line up with TRBD1. Germline assignment: CDR1 KGHSH and CDR2 LQKENI. V lost 5 bases to trimming and J lost 2 bases; unmatched junction nucleotides: 5. The CDR3 sequence is 14 residues long. Combining the CDR3 with reference TRBV18 and TRBJ1-1 gives the whole variable domain NAGVMQNPRHLVRRRGQEARLRCSPMKGHSHVYWYRQLPEEGLKFMVYLQKENIIDESGMPKERFSAEFPKEGPSILRIQQVVRGDSAAYFCASSAGTVNTEAFFGQGTRLTVV.

The chain recombines TRBV30 with TRBJ1-2; a possible D gene is TRBD1 (6 bases). The CDR3 length is 13 residues. CDR1 and CDR2 from the germline V gene are GTSNPN and SVGIG (reference sequence). V shed 8 bases and J shed 1 base, with 14 bases lying between them. CDR3 DNA: TGTGCCGGGGGGACAATCGGTAACTATGGCTACACCTTC. Translated: CAGGTIGNYGYTF.

The chain employs TRBV5-1 and TRBJ1-4; 7 bases align to TRBD1. The germline CDR1 and CDR2 sequences are SGHRS and YFSETQ. The CDR3 is 14 amino acids. With V trimmed by 4 bases and J by 8 bases, 8 bases remained unmatched. The CDR3 coding sequence is TGCGCCAGCAGCCTCGACAGGGTAGAAGAAAAACTGTTTTTT. It specifies CASSLDRVEEKLFF.

The J gene is TRBJ1-6, the V gene TRBV29-1, with D hard to call. The CDR3 totals 12 residues. CDR1 and CDR2 (germline): SQVTM, ANQGSEA. V lost 6 bases to trimming and J lost 6 bases, with 9 bases between them. The CDR3 loop is CSVQEGNSPLHF. Here the CDR3 DNA reads TGCAGCGTCCAAGAGGGTAATTCACCCCTCCACTTT.

The chain carries TRBV10-3 and TRBJ2-3, with D hard to call. Trimming left V 0 bases short and J 2 bases short, with 3 bases between. CDR3 length equals 13 residues. Germline V gene lookup returns CDR1 ENHRY and CDR2 SYGVKD. The CDR3 here is CAISESFTDTQYF. The CDR3, as DNA: TGTGCCATCAGTGAGTCGTTCACAGATACGCAGTATTTT.

J is TRBJ2-7 and V is TRBV2, with 7 bases that match TRBD1. Trimming at V came to 7 bases and at J to 0 bases, leaving 9 bases not matched to a gene. The CDR3 is 15 residues long. The germline V gene encodes CDR1 SNHLY and CDR2 FYNNEI. The CDR3 loop is CASKKDRTLSYEQYF. CDR3 nucleotides: TGTGCCAGCAAAAAGGACAGGACCCTCTCCTACGAGCAGTACTTC.

The chain's CDR3 is CASSLEAGEQFF. The DNA for the CDR3 is TGTGCCAGCAGCCTGGAAGCGGGTGAGCAGTTCTTC. This chain uses TRBV7-2 with TRBJ2-1; maybe TRBD2 (6 bases). V gave up 5 bases and J gave up 9 bases, with 11 bases separating them. CDR3 length: 12 amino acids. The germline gives CDR1 SGHTA, CDR2 FQGNSA. The variable domain in full, with the rest retrieved from reference TRBV7-2 and TRBJ2-1, is GAGVSQSPSNKVTEKGKDVELRCDPISGHTALYWYRQSLGQGLEFLIYFQGNSAPDKSGLPSDRFSAERTGGSVSTLTIQRTQQEDSAVYLCASSLEAGEQFFGPGTRLTVL.

The chain combines TRBV28 with TRBJ1-2; possible D gene TRBD1, 5 bases. The length of the CDR3 is 17 residues. V dropped 6 bases and J dropped 6 bases, with 26 bases sitting between them. Germline V gives CDR1 MDHEN, CDR2 SYDVKM. The CDR3 is CASRARQRGRWVHGYTF. CDR3 DNA: TGTGCCAGCAGGGCCCGTCAGCGGGGCCGCTGGGTTCATGGCTACACCTTC.

Here the CDR3 reads CASSFDRGSSDTQYF. The CDR3, as DNA: TGTGCCAGCAGCTTCGACAGGGGGTCCTCCGATACGCAGTATTTT. The chain employs TRBV7-9 and TRBJ2-3, with 9 positions matching TRBD1. Germline-derived CDR1 and CDR2 are SEHNR and FQNEAQ (reference sequence). V gave up 3 bases and J gave up 6 bases; unmatched junction bases: 7. There are 15 residues in the CDR3.

In its sample, this clone was seen once. CDR3 bases: TGTGCCAGCAGTTTCACCAGTTCGGGCTATGGCTACACCTTC. It codes for CASSFTSSGYGYTF. The rearrangement uses TRBV28 and TRBJ1-2; no reliable D call. CDR1 is MDHEN, CDR2 SYDVKM, per germline. CDR3 size: 14 residues. The V end lost 3 bases, the J end lost 4 bases, and 12 bases lay between the germline ends.

The V call is TRBV7-9, the J call TRBJ2-2; 12 bases are shared with TRBD2. The V gene end was trimmed by 3 bases and the J gene end by 6 bases; junction bases not matched to a gene: 5. The CDR3 extends over 16 amino acids. Per the germline V gene, CDR1 is SEHNR and CDR2 is FQNEAQ (reference sequence). The CDR3, as DNA: TGTGCCAGCAGCTTTCTGACTAGCGGGAGTGCCGGGGAGCTGTTTTTT. Amino acids: CASSFLTSGSAGELFF.

The chain carries TRBV5-6 and TRBJ1-1; 8 positions match TRBD1. There are 18 residues in the CDR3. The V gene's germline CDR1 is SGHDT and CDR2 YYEEEE. Trimming at V came to 0 bases and at J to 1 base, leaving 11 bases not matched to a gene. CDR3 sequence (DNA): TGTGCCAGCAGCTTGGAGGGCAGGGGGCTGGGTTGGAACACTGAAGCTTTCTTT. Translated, it gives CASSLEGRGLGWNTEAFF.

This clone came up a few times. The rearrangement joins TRBV7-9 to TRBJ2-2; D perhaps matches TRBD2 (5 bases). Trimming removed 8 bases at V and 3 bases at J, with 10 bases between. CDR1 is SEHNR and CDR2 is FQNEAQ in the germline V gene (reference sequence). This CDR3 has 13 amino acids. The CDR3 loop is CASGPGYTGELFF. CDR3 nucleotides: TGTGCCAGCGGCCCGGGATACACCGGGGAGCTGTTTTTT.

In its sample, this clone was seen a few times. The genes are TRBV6-1 and TRBJ1-5, with D tentatively TRBD1 (6 bases). The CDR3 totals 15 residues. Germline CDR1 reads MNHNS; CDR2 reads SASEGT. Trimming cost V 4 bases and J 6 bases, with 16 bases left between them. Here the CDR3 reads CASSGQVVRGQPQHF. CDR3 coding DNA: TGTGCCAGCAGTGGACAGGTGGTAAGGGGTCAGCCCCAGCATTTT.

V gene TRBV7-2 combines with J gene TRBJ2-4, with 7 bases that match TRBD1. The CDR3 has 14 residues. V trimming: 1 base; J trimming: 4 bases; junction bases outside the gene matches: 1. Germline lookup yields CDR1 SGHTA and CDR2 FQGNSA. The CDR3 DNA reads TGTGCCAGCAGCTTAGTACAGGGGAAAAACATTCAGTACTTC. This gives the protein CASSLVQGKNIQYF.

The CDR3 DNA reads TGTGCCAGCTCCGCCACGTCCGGGACAGGGAACCCTTATGAGCAGTTCTTC. The encoded protein is CASSATSGTGNPYEQFF. The chain joins TRBV18 to TRBJ2-1, with 9 bases lining up with TRBD1. This CDR3 spans 17 amino acids. CDR1 is KGHSH and CDR2 is LQKENI in the germline V gene. The trim removed 6 bases at V and 8 bases at J, leaving 17 bases unmatched.

The chain joins TRBV14 to TRBJ2-7, with D possibly TRBD1 on 5 matching bases. Trimming shortened V by 0 bases and J by 2 bases, and 14 bases separated the two germline ends. The germline CDR1 and CDR2 sequences are SGHDN and FVKESK. This CDR3 comprises 16 residues. The CDR3 DNA reads as TGTGCCAGCAGCCAAGAAGGCACAGGACCGACCTACGAGCAGTACTTC. It encodes CASSQEGTGPTYEQYF.

In this sample, this clone turned up a few times. This chain connects TRBV10-3 to TRBJ2-1; D unresolved. Germline V CDR1 and CDR2: ENHRY, SYGVKD. V shed 4 bases and J shed 8 bases, with 6 bases lying between them. The CDR3 is made up of 11 amino acids. The CDR3, as DNA: TGTGCCATCAGTGCCGCCGATGAGCAGTTCTTC. Translation gives CAISAADEQFF.

The V and J genes are TRBV7-3 and TRBJ2-3, with 11 bases that match TRBD2. This CDR3 spans 17 amino acids. Trimming took 3 bases from V and 5 from J; bases not matched to a gene: 10. Germline CDR1 reads SGHTA; CDR2 reads FQGTGA. The CDR3 DNA sequence: TGTGCCAGCAGCTTTGCCCCCGGGACTAGCGGTAGAGATACGCAGTATTTT. Translation gives CASSFAPGTSGRDTQYF.

This chain uses TRBV11-2 with TRBJ1-2, with 11 bases aligning to TRBD1. CDR3 length: 18 residues. Germline V lookup: CDR1 SGHAT, CDR2 FQNNGV. V was pared by 2 bases and J by 4 bases, with 12 bases of the junction left unmatched. The CDR3 bases are TGTGCCAGCAGCTTATCCGGAACCGGGACAGGGGGGGGCTATGGCTACACCTTC. It yields the protein CASSLSGTGTGGGYGYTF. The full variable domain, with the rest looked up from reference TRBV11-2 and TRBJ1-2, is EAGVAQSPRYKIIEKRQSVAFWCNPISGHATLYWYQQILGQGPKLLIQFQNNGVVDDSQLPKDRFSAERLKGVDSTLKIQPAKLEDSAVYLCASSLSGTGTGGGYGYTFGSGTRLTVV.

V is TRBV19 and J is TRBJ2-7; D tentatively reads TRBD1 or TRBD2 (5 bases each). V lost 6 bases and J lost 2, with 20 bases in between. Germline V gene lookup returns CDR1 LNHDA and CDR2 SQIVND (reference sequence). The CDR3 is 16 residues long. The CDR3 DNA follows: TGTGCCAGTAGCCAAGGGACCCCTCAGCAGGCCTACGAGCAGTACTTC. Amino acids: CASSQGTPQQAYEQYF. Based on the CDR3 plus reference TRBV19 and TRBJ2-7, the full variable domain is DGGITQSPKYLFRKEGQNVTLSCEQNLNHDAMYWYRQDPGQGLRLIYYSQIVNDFQKGDIAEGYSVSREKKESFPLTVTSAQKNPTAFYLCASSQGTPQQAYEQYFGPGTRLTVT.

The chain combines TRBV7-9 with TRBJ1-2; D remains unclear. CDR3 size: 14 residues. Germline CDR1 SEHNR, CDR2 FQNEAQ (reference sequence). Trimming took 5 bases from V and 4 from J, leaving 14 bases between them. The CDR3 DNA sequence: TGTGCCAGCAGCCCACGATCCATCCCCTATGGCTACACCTTC. It codes for CASSPRSIPYGYTF.

This clone was counted between two and nine times. CDR3 sequence reads: CATSLRPGQGTEAFF. CDR3 DNA sequence: TGTGCCACCAGTCTTCGACCGGGACAGGGTACTGAAGCTTTCTTT. This chain links TRBV15 with TRBJ1-1; TRBD1 agrees at 9 bases. Germline V gene lookup returns CDR1 LNHNV and CDR2 YYDKDF (reference sequence). The CDR3 covers 15 residues. Unmatched junction bases numbered 10, after V lost 6 bases and J lost 5 bases. Combining the CDR3 with reference TRBV15 and TRBJ1-1 gives the whole variable domain DAMVIQNPRYQVTQFGKPVTLSCSQTLNHNVMYWYQQKSSQAPKLLFHYYDKDFNNEADTPDNFQSRRPNTSFCFLDIRSPGLGDTAMYLCATSLRPGQGTEAFFGQGTRLTVV.

The V gene is TRBV6-1, the J gene TRBJ2-2, with a weak D call TRBD2 (5 bases). V lost 2 bases to trimming and J lost 6 bases, with 7 bases between them. This CDR3 comprises 13 residues. Per germline, CDR1 MNHNS and CDR2 SASEGT. CDR3 nucleotide sequence: TGTGCCAGCAGTGAATACGGGGCCGGGGAGCTGTTTTTT. This gives the protein CASSEYGAGELFF.